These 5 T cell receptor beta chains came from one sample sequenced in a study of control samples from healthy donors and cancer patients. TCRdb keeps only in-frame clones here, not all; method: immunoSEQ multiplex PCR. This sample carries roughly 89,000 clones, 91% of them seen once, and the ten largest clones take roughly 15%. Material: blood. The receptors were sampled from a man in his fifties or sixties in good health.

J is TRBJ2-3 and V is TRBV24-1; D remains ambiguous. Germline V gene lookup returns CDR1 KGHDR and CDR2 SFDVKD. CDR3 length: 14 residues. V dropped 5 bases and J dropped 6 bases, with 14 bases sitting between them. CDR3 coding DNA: TGTGCCACCAGTGGCCTCCGGCAGGAGGATACGCAGTATTTT. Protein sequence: CATSGLRQEDTQYF.

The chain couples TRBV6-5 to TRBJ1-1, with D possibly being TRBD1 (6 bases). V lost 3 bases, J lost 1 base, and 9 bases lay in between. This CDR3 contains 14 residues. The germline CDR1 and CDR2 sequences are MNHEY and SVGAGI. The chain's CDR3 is CASSYDRQNTEAFF. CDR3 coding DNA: TGTGCCAGCAGTTATGACAGGCAGAACACTGAAGCTTTCTTT.

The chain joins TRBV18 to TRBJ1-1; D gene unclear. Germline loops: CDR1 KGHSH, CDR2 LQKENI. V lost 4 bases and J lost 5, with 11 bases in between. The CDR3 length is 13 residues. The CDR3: CASSQGRGTEAFF. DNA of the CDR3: TGTGCCAGCTCACAGGGAAGAGGGACTGAAGCTTTCTTT.

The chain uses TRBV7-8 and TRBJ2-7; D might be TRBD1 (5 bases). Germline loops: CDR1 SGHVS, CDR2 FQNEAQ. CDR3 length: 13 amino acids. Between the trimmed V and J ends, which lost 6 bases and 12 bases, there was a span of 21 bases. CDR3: CASRHILPEQAYF. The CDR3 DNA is TGTGCCAGCAGGCACATACTCCCGGAACAGGCGTACTTC.

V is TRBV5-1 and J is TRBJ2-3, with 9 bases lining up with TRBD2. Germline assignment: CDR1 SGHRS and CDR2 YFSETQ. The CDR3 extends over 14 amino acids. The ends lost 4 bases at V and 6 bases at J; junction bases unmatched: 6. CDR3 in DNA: TGCGCCAGCAGCGGCGGGGGGGCCGGGGATACGCAGTATTTT. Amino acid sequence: CASSGGGAGDTQYF.